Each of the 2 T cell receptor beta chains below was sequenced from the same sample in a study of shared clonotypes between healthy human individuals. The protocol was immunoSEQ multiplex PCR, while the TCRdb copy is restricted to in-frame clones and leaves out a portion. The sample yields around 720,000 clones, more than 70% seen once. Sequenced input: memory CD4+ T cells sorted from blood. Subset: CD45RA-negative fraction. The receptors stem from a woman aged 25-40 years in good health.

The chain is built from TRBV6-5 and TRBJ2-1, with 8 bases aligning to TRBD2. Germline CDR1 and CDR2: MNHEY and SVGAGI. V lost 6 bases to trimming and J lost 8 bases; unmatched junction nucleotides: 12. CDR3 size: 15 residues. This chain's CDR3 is CASSLGLGALDEQFF. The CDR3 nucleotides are TGTGCCAGCAGCCTGGGACTAGGGGCCCTCGATGAGCAGTTCTTC.

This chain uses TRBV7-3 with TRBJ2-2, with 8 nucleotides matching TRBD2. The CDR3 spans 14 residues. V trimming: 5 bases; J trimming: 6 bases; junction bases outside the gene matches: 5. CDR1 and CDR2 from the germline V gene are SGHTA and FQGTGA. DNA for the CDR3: TGTGCCAGCAGCCCTCGGGGGGGTCCCGGGGAGCTGTTTTTT. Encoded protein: CASSPRGGPGELFF.